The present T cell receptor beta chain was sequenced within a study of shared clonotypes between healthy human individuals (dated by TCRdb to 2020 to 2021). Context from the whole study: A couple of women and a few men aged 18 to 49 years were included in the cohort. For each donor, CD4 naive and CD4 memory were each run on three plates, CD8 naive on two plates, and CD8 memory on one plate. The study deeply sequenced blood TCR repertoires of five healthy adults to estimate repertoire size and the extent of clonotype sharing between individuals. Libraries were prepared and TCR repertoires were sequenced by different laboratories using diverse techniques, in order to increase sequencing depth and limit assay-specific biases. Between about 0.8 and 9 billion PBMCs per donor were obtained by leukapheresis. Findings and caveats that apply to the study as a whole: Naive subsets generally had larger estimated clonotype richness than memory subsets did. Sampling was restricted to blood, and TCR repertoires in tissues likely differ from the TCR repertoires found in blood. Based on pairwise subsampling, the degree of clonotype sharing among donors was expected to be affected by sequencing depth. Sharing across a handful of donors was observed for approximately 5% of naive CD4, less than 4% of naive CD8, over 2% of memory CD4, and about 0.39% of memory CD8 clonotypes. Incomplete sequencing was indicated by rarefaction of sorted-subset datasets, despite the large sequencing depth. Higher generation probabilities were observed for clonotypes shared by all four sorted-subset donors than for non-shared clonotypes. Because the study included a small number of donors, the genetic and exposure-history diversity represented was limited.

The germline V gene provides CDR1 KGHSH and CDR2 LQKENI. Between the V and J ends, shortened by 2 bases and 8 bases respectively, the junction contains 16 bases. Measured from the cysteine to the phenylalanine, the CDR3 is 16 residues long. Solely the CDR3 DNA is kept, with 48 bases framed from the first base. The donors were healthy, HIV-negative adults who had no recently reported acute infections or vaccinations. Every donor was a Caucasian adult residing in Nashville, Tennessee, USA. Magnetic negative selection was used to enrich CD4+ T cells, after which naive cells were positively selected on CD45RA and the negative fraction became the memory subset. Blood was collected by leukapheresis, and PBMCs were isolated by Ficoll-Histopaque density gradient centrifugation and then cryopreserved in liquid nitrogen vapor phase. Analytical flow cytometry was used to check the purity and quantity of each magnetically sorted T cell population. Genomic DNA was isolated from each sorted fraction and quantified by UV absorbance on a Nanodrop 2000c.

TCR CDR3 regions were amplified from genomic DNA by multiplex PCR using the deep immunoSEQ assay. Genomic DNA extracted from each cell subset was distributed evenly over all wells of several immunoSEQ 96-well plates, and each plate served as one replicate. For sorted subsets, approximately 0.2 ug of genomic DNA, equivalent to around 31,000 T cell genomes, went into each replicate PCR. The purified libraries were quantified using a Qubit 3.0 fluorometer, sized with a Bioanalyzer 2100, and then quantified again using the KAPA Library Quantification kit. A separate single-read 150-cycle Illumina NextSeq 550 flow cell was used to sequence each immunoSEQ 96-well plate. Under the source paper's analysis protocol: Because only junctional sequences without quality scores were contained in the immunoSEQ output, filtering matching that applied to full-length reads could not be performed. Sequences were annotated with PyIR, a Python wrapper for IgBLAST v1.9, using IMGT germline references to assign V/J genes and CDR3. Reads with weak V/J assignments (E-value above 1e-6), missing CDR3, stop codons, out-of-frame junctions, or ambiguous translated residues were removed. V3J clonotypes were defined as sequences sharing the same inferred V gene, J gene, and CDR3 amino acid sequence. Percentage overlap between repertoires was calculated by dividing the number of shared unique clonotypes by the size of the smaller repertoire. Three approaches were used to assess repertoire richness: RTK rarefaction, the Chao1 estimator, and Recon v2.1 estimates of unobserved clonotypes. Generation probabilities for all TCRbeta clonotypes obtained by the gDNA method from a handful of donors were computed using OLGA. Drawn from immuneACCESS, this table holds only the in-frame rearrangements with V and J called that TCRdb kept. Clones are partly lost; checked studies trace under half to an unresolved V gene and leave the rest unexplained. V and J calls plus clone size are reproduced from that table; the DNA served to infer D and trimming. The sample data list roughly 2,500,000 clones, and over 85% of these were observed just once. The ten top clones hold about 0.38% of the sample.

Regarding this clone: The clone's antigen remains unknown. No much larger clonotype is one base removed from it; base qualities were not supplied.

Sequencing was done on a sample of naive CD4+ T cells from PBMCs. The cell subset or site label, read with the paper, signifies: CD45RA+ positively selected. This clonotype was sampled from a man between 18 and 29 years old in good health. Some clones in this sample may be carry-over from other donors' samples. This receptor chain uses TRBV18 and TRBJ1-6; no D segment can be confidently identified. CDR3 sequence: CASSPIRTVTDSPLHF. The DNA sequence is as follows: TGTGCCAGCTCACCAATACGAACGGTTACGGATTCACCCCTCCACTTT.